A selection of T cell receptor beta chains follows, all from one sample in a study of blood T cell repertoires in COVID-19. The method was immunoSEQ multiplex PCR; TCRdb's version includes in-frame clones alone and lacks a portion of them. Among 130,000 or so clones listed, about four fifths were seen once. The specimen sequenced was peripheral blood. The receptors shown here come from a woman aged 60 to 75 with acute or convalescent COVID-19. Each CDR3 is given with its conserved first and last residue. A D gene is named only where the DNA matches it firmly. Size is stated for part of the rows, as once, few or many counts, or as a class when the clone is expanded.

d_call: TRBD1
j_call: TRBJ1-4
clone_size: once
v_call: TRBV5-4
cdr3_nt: TGTGCCAGCAGCCGGACAGGTGAAAAACTGTTTTTT
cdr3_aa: CASSRTGEKLFF

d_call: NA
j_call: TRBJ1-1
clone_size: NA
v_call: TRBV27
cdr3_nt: TGTGCCAGCAGTAGCAGCCCGGGGAGCATGAACACTGAAGCTTTCTTT
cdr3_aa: CASSSSPGSMNTEAFF

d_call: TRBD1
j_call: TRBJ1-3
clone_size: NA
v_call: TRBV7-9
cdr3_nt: TGTGCCTATATCCAGGGGGCTGGAAACACCATATATTTT
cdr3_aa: CAYIQGAGNTIYF

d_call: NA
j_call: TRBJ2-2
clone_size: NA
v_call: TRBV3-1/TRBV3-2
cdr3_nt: TGTGCCAGCAGCCAAGTCTTTGGGGGGACGACGGAGCTGTTTTTT
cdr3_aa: CASSQVFGGTTELFF

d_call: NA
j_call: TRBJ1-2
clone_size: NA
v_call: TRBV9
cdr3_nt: TGTGCCAGCGGGGGGGTGGACTATGGCTACACCTTC
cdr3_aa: CASGGVDYGYTF

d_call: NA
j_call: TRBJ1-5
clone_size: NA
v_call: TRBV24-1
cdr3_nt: TGTGCCACCAAGGACAGAGCTAATCAGCCCCAGCATTTT
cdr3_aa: CATKDRANQPQHF

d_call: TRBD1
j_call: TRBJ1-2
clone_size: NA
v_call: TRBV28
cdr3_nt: TGTGCCAGCAGCCCGGGGACAGGCTATGGCTACACCTTC
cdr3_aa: CASSPGTGYGYTF

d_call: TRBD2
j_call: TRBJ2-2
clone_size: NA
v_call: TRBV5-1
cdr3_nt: TGCGCCAGCAGCTTGACTAGCGGGGGAACCGGGGAGCTGTTTTTT
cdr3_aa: CASSLTSGGTGELFF

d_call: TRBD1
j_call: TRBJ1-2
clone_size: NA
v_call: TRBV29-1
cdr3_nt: TGCAGCGTACAGGGGATCGACTATGGCTACACCTTC
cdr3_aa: CSVQGIDYGYTF

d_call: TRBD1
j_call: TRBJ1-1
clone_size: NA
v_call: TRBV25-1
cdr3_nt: TGTGCCAGCAGTACCGCAGGGGGATGGACTGAAGCTTTCTTT
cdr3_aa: CASSTAGGWTEAFF

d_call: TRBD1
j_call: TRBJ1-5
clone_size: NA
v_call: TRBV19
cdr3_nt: TGTGCCAGTAAGGACAGGGGGCGAGGGCTTGGTCAGCCCCAGCATTTT
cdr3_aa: CASKDRGRGLGQPQHF

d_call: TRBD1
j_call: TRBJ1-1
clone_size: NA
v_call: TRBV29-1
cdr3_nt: TGCAGCGTAGGGACAGGCAACACTGAAGCTTTCTTT
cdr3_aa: CSVGTGNTEAFF

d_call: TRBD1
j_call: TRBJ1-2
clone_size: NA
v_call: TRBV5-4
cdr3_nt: TGTGCCAGCAGCCACATTCCCGGGACAGGGGTTTTTGGCTACACCTTC
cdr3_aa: CASSHIPGTGVFGYTF

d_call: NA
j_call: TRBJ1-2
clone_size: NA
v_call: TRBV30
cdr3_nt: TGTGCCTGGAGCGAGTCGGGACAACCCACCTTC
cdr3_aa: CAWSESGQPTF

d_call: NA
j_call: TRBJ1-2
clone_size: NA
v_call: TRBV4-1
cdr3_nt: TGCGCCAGCAGCCGGTCGACAGATCTAAACTATGGCTACACCTTC
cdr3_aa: CASSRSTDLNYGYTF

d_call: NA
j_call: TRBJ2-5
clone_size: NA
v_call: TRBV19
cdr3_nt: TGTGCCAGTAGTACTGGGACTTTTCGAGAGACCCAGTACTTC
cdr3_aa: CASSTGTFRETQYF

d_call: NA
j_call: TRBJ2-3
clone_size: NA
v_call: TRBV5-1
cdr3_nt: TGCGCCAGCAGCCCCGGGACACAAGGTGGGGCGCAGTATTTT
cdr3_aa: CASSPGTQGGAQYF

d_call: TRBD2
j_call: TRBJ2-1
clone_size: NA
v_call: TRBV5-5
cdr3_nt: TGTGCCAGCAGCCTAATCGCTAGCGGGGGGGCGGATGAGCAGTTCTTC
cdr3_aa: CASSLIASGGADEQFF

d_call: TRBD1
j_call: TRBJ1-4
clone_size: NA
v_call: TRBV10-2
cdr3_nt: TGCGCCAGCACCGGACAGGGAAATGAAAAACTGTTTTTT
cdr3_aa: CASTGQGNEKLFF

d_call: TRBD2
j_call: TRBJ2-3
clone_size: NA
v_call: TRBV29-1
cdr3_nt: TGCAGCGTTCGGGGAGGGACTAGCGGGGAAGATACGCAGTATTTT
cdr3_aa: CSVRGGTSGEDTQYF

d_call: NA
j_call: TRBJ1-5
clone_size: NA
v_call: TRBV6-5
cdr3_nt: TGTGCCACCAACCATAGGGGGGGCCATCAGCCCCAGCATTTT
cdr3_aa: CATNHRGGHQPQHF

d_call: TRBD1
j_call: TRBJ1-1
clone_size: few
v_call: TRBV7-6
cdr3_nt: TGTGCCAGCAGCTCGGGACAGGGTGGGTGGATGAACACTGAAGCTTTCTTT
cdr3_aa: CASSSGQGGWMNTEAFF

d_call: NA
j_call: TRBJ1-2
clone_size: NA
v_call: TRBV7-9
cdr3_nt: TGTGCCAGCAGCCCCCCGTGGGGCAGAGACTATGGCTACACCTTC
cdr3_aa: CASSPPWGRDYGYTF

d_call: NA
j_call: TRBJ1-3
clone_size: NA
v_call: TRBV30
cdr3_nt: TGTGCCTGGAATGAGGCTCACTCTGGAAACACCATATATTTT
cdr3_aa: CAWNEAHSGNTIYF

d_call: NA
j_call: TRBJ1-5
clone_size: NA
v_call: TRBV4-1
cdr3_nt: TGCGCCAGCAGCCAAGATTTCCTACAGCCCCAGCATTTT
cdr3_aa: CASSQDFLQPQHF